This TCR beta chain was sequenced during a study of identical twins. Findings of the study overall: Model-predicted out-of-frame TCR alpha sharing fell below observed values in monozygotic twins. Sequences that were out-of-frame, alpha and twin-shared displayed an excess of low generation probability.

A universal primer site arose from template switching, and cDNA bore unique molecular identifiers. TCRdb called the 5' RACE reads again in MiXCR, with one record for every CDR3 protein. Among more than 200,000 distinct CDR3 sequences listed, around 15% were seen once. This clonotype showed up many times. The antigen is unknown. CDR3 length: 11 residues. Germline lookup yields CDR1 SQVTM and CDR2 ANQGSEA. Trimming at V came to 7 bases and at J to 5 bases, leaving 4 bases not matched to a gene. V gene TRBV29-1 combines with J gene TRBJ2-7; TRBD1 matches at 8 bases. This clonotype originated in a woman aged 18-30 years in good health. Material for sequencing was memory (CD45RO+) T cells sorted from blood. CDR3 sequence: CSAEDRDEQYF. The DNA of the CDR3 is TGCAGCGCCGAGGACAGGGACGAGCAGTACTTC.